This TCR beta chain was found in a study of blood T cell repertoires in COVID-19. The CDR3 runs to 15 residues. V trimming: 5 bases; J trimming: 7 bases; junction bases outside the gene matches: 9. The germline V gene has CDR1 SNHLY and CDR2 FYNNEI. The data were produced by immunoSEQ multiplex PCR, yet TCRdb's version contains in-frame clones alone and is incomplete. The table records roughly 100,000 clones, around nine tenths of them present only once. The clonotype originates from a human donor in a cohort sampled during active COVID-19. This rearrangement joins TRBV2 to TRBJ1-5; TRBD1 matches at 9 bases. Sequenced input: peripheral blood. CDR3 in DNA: TGTGCCAGCAGTCTCCTGGGACAGGGAAAACAGCCCCAGCATTTT. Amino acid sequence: CASSLLGQGKQPQHF.